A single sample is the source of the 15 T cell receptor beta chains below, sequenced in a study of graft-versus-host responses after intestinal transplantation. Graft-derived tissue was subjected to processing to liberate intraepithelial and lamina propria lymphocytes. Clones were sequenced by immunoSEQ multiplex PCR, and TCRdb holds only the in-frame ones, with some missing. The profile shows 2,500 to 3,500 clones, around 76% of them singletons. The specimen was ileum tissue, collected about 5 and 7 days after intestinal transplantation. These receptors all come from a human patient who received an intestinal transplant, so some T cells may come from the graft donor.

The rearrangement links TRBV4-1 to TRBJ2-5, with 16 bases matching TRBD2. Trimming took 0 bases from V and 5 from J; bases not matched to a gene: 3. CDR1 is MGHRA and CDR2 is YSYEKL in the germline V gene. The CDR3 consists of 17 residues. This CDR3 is CASSQEGLAGGPETQYF. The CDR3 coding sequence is TGCGCCAGCAGCCAAGAGGGACTAGCGGGGGGGCCGGAGACCCAGTACTTC.

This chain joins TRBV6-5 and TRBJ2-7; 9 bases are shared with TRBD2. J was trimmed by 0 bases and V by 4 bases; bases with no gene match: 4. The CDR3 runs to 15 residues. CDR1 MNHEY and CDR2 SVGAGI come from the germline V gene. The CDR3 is CASSSGTSLSYEQYF. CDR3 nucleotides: TGTGCCAGCAGTTCCGGGACTAGCCTCTCCTACGAGCAGTACTTC.

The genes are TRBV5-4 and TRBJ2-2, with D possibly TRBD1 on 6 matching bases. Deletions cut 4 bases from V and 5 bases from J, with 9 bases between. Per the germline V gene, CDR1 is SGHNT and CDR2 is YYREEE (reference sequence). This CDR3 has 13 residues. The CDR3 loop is CASSLQGTGELFF. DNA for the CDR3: TGTGCCAGCAGCCTACAGGGAACCGGGGAGCTGTTTTTT.

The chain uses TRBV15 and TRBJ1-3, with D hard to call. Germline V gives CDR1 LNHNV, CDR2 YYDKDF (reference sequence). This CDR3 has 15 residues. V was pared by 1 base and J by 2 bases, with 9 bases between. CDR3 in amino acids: CATSRGGGPGNTIYF. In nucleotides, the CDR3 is TGTGCCACCAGCAGAGGAGGAGGGCCTGGAAACACCATATATTTT. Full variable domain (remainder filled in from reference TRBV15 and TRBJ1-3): DAMVIQNPRYQVTQFGKPVTLSCSQTLNHNVMYWYQQKSSQAPKLLFHYYDKDFNNEADTPDNFQSRRPNTSFCFLDIRSPGLGDTAMYLCATSRGGGPGNTIYFGEGSWLTVV.

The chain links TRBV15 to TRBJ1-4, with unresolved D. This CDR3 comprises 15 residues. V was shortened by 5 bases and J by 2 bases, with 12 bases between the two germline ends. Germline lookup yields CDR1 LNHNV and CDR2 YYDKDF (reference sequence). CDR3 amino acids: CATSGAGGTNEKLFF. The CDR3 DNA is TGTGCCACCAGCGGTGCGGGAGGGACTAATGAAAAACTGTTTTTT.

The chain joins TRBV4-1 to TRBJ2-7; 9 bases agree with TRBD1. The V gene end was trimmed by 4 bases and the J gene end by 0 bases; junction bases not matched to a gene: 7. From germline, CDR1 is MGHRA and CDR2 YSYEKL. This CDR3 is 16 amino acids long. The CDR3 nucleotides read TGCGCCAGCAGCCCCGCGGGGGACAGGGCCTCCTACGAGCAGTACTTC. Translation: CASSPAGDRASYEQYF.

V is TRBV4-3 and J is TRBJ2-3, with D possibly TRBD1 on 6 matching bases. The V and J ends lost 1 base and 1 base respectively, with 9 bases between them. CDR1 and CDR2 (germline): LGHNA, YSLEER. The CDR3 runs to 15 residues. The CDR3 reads CASSQANRGTDTQYF. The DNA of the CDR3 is TGCGCCAGCAGCCAAGCAAACAGGGGCACAGATACGCAGTATTTT.

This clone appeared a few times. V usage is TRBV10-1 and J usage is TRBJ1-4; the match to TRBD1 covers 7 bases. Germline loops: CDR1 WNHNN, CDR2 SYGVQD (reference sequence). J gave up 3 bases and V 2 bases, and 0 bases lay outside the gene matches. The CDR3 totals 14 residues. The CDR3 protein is CASSEQGANEKLFF. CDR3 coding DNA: TGCGCCAGCAGTGAGCAGGGGGCTAATGAAAAACTGTTTTTT.

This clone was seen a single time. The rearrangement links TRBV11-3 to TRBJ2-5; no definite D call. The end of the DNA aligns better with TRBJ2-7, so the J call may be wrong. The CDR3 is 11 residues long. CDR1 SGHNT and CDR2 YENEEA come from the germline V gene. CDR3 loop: CASSLQYEQYF. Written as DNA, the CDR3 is TGTGCCAGCAGCTTACAATACGAGCAGTACTTC.

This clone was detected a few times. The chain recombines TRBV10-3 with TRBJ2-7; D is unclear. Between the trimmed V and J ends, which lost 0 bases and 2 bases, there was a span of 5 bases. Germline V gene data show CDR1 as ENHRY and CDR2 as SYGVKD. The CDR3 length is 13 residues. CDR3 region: CAISESQTYEQYF. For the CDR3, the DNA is TGTGCCATCAGTGAGTCACAAACCTACGAGCAGTACTTC.

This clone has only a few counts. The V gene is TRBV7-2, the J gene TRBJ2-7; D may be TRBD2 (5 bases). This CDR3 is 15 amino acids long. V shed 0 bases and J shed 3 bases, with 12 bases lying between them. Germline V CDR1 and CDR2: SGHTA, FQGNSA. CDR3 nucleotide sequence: TGTGCCAGCAGCTTAGCTGGGAGTCCCAGCTACGAGCAGTACTTC. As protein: CASSLAGSPSYEQYF.

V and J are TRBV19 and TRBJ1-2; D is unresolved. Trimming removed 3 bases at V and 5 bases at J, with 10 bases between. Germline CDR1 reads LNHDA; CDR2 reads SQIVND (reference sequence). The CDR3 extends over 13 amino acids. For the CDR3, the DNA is TGTGCCAGTAGTATGTATGGGTATTATGGCTACACCTTC. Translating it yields CASSMYGYYGYTF. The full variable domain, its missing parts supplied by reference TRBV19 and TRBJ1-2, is DGGITQSPKYLFRKEGQNVTLSCEQNLNHDAMYWYRQDPGQGLRLIYYSQIVNDFQKGDIAEGYSVSREKKESFPLTVTSAQKNPTAFYLCASSMYGYYGYTFGSGTRLTVV.

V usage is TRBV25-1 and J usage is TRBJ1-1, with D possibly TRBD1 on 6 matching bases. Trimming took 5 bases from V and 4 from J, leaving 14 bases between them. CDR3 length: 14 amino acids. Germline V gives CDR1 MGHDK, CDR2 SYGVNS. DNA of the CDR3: TGTGCCAGCAGTTGGAAGGGGGAAGGCACTGAAGCTTTCTTT. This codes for CASSWKGEGTEAFF. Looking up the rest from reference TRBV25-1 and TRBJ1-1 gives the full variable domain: EADIYQTPRYLVIGTGKKITLECSQTMGHDKMYWYQQDPGMELHLIHYSYGVNSTEKGDLSSESTVSRIRTEHFPLTLESARPSHTSQYLCASSWKGEGTEAFFGQGTRLTVV.

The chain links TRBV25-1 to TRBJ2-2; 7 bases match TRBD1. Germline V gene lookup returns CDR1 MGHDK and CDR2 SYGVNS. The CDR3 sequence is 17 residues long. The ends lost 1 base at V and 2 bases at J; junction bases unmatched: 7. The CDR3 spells CASSELRGQPNTGELFF. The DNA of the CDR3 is TGTGCCAGCAGTGAATTGAGGGGACAGCCTAACACCGGGGAGCTGTTTTTT.

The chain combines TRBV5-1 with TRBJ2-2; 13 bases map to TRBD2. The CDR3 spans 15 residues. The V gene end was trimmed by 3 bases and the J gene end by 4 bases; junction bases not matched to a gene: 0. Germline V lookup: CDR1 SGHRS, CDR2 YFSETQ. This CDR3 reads CASSWTSGSTGELFF. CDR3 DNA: TGCGCCAGCAGCTGGACTAGCGGGAGCACCGGGGAGCTGTTTTTT.